This T cell receptor (beta chain) comes out of a study of cytomegalovirus exposure and HLA in healthy donors. This clone was seen a single time. Its antigen is unidentified. Vbeta (60) and Jbeta (13) primers were used in the PCR. Profiling relied on immunoSEQ multiplex PCR, and the TCRdb table lists in-frame clones only, not all of them. The table shows 130,000 to 150,000 clones, with about 86% occurring only once. Germline V gene lookup returns CDR1 WSHSY and CDR2 SAAADI. The V and J ends lost 2 bases and 2 bases respectively, with 13 bases between them. The CDR3 is 16 amino acids. Study outcomes and limitations: A later analysis associated around 17,000 TCR beta sequences with HLA alleles at a 0.05 false discovery rate.

The genes are TRBV10-2 and TRBJ2-1, with D possibly being TRBD2 (6 bases). This receptor was obtained from a middle-aged man in good health and CMV-seropositive. The specimen sequenced was PBMCs. The CDR3 DNA sequence: TGCGCCAGCAGTGAGCCACTAGCCCAGACCTACAATGAGCAGTTCTTC. Its translation is CASSEPLAQTYNEQFF.